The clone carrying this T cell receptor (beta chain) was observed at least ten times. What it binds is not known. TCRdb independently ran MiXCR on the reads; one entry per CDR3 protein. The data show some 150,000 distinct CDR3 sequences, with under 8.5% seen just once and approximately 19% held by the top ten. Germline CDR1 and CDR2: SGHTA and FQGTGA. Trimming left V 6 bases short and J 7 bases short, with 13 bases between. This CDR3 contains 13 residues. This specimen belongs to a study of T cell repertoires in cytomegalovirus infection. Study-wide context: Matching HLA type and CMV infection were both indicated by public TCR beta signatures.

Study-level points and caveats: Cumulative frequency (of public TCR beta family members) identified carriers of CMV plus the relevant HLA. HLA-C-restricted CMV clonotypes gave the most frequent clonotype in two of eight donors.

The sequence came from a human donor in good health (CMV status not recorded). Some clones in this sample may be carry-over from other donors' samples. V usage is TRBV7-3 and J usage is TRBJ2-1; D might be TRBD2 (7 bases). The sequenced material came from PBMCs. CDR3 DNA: TGTGCCAGCAGTTTTAGGGGGGGGAATGAGCAGTTCTTC. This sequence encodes CASSFRGGNEQFF.